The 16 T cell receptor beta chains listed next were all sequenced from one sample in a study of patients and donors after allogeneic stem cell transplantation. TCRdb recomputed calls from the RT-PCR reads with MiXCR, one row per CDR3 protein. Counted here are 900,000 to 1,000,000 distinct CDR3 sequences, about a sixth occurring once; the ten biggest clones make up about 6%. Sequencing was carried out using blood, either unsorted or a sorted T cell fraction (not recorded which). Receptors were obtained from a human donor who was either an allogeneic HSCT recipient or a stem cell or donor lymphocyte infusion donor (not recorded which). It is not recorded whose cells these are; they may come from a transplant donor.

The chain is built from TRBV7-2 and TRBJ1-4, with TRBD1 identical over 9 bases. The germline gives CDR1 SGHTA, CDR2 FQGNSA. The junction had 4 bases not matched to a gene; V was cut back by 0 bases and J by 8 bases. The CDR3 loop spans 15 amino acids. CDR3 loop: CASSLARGQGEKLFF. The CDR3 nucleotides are TGTGCCAGCAGCTTAGCGCGAGGACAGGGGGAAAAACTGTTTTTT.

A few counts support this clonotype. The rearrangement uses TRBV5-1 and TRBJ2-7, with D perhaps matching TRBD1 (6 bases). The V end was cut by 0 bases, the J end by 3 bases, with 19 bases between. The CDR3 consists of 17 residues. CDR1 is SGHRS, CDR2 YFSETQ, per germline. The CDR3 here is CASSLGRQVYEHYEQYF. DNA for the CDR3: TGCGCCAGCAGCTTGGGGAGACAGGTGTATGAGCACTACGAGCAGTACTTC.

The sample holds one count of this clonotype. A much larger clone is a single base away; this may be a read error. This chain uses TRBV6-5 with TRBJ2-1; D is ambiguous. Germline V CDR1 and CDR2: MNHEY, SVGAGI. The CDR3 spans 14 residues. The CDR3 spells CASSYVGLYNKQFF. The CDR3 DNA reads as TGTGCCAGCAGTTACGTGGGCCTCTACAATAAGCAGTTCTTC.

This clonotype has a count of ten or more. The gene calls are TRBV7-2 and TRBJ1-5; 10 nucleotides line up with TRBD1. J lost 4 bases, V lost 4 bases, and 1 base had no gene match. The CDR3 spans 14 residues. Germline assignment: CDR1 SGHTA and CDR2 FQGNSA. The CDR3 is CASSSDRGNQPQHF. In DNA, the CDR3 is TGTGCCAGCAGCTCGGACAGGGGGAATCAGCCCCAGCATTTT.

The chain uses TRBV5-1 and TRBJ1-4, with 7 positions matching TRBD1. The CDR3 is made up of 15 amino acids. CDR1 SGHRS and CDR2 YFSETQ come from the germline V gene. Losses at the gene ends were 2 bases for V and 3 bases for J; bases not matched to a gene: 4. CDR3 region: CASSLTGTANEKLFF. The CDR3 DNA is TGCGCCAGCAGCTTAACCGGGACAGCTAATGAAAAACTGTTTTTT. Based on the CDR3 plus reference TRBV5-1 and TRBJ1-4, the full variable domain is KAGVTQTPRYLIKTRGQQVTLSCSPISGHRSVSWYQQTPGQGLQFLFEYFSETQRNKGNFPGRFSGRQFSNSRSEMNVSTLELGDSALYLCASSLTGTANEKLFFGSGTQLSVL.

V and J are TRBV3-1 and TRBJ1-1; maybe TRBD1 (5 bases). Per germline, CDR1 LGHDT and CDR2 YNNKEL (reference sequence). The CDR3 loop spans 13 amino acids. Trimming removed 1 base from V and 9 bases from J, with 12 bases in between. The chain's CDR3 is CASSQGRQGKAFF. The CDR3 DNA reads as TGTGCCAGCAGCCAAGGGCGGCAGGGCAAAGCTTTCTTT.

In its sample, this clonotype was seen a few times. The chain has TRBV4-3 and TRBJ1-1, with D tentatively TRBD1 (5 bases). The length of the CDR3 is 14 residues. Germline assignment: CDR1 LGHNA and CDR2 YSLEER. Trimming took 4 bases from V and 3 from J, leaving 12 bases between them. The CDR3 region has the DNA TGCGCCAGCAGCCGCCAAAAGGGGTACACTGAAGCTTTCTTT. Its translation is CASSRQKGYTEAFF.

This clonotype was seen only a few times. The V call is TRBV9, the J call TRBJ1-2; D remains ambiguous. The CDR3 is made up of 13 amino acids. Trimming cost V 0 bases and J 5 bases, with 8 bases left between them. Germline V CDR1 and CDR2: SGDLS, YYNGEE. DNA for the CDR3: TGTGCCAGCAGCGTAGAGGGAAGGTATGGCTACACCTTC. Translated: CASSVEGRYGYTF.

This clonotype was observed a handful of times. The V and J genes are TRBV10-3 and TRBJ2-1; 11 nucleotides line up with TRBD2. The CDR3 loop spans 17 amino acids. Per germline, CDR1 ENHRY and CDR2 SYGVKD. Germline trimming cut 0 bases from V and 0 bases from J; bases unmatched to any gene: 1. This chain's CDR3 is CAISESSGRASYNEQFF. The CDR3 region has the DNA TGTGCCATCAGTGAGTCTAGCGGGAGGGCCTCCTACAATGAGCAGTTCTTC.

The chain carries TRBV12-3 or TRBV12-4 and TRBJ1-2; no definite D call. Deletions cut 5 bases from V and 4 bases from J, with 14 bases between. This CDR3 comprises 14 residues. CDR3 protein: CASSSLVQLYGYTF. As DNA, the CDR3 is TGTGCCAGCAGTAGCCTTGTACAGCTCTATGGCTACACCTTC.

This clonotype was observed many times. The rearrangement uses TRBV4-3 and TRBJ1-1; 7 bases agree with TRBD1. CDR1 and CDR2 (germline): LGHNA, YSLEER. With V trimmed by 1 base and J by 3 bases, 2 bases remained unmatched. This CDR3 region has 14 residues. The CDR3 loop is CASSQGQGDTEAFF. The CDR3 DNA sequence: TGCGCCAGCAGCCAAGGACAGGGCGACACTGAAGCTTTCTTT.

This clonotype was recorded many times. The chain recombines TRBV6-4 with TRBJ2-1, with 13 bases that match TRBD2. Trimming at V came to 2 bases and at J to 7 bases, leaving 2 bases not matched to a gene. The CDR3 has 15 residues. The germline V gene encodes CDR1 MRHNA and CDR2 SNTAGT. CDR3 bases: TGTGCCAGCAGTGACGGGGGACTAGCGGGAAATGAGCAGTTCTTC. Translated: CASSDGGLAGNEQFF.

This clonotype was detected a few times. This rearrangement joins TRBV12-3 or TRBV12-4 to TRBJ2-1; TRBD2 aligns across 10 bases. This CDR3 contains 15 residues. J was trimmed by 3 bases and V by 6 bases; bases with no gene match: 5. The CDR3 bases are TGTGCCAGCAGCCGACCTAGCGGGAGCTACAATGAGCAGTTCTTC. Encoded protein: CASSRPSGSYNEQFF.

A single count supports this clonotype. In nucleotides, the CDR3 is TGTGCCACCAAACAGGACTCTGGAAACACCATATATTTT. Translated, it gives CATKQDSGNTIYF. The chain links TRBV2 to TRBJ1-3, with D possibly being TRBD1 (5 bases). CDR3 length equals 13 residues. The germline CDR1 and CDR2 sequences are SNHLY and FYNNEI. V was trimmed by 10 bases and J by 0 bases, leaving 10 bases between them.

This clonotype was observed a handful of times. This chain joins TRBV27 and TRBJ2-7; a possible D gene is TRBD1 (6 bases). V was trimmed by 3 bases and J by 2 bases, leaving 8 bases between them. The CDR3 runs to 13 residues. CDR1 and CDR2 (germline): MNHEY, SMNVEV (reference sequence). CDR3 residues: CASSFHRAYEQYF. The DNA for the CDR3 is TGTGCCAGCAGTTTCCACAGGGCCTACGAGCAGTACTTC.

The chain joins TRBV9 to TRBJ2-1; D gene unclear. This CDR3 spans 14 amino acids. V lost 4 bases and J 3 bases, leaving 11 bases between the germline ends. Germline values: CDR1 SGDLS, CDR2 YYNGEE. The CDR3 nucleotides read TGTGCCAGCAGCTACGGACCGGACTACAATGAGCAGTTCTTC. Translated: CASSYGPDYNEQFF.